The text below deals with one TCR beta chain. The antigen is unknown. The junction does not match germline at one end; this may be a read error. PCR amplification relied on 60 Vbeta primers (plus 13 Jbeta primers). The protocol was immunoSEQ multiplex PCR, while the TCRdb copy is restricted to in-frame clones and leaves out a portion. The table lists 100,000 or so clones, 62% of them singletons, with 4.5% to 7% in the top ten. These data belong to a study of cytomegalovirus exposure and HLA in healthy donors. Study-level findings and limits: 87-base-pair reads could not separate some V segments, including TRBV6-2 and TRBV6-3. Researchers catalogued about 150 TCR beta chains as cytomegalovirus-associated.

The germline gives CDR1 SGHDT, CDR2 YYEEEE. The CDR3 has 15 amino acids. Sequenced material: PBMCs. The sequence was collected from a woman in her twenties or thirties in good health and CMV-seropositive. The J gene is TRBJ1-5, the V gene TRBV5-6; the match to TRBD1 covers 10 bases. DNA for the CDR3: TGTGCCAGCAGCCCCGACAGGGGGCGCAAACAGCCCCAGCATTTT. Amino acid sequence: CASSPDRGRKQPQHF.